The clone carrying this TCR beta chain is labeled medium-sized. Its target is not known. With 1 base removed from V and 4 bases from J, the gap between germline ends came to 7 bases. This CDR3 has 13 residues. Study outcomes and limitations: Tumor Treg TCRs overlapped most with tumor naive CD4+ cells. Tumor memory CD4+ T cell TCR gene usage was found to cluster with blood and lymph node memory CD4+ cells and with lymph node naive CD4+ cells. Roughly 13% of tumor Treg sequences matched naive CD4+ cells.

CD25-based Treg depletion was applied to purified naive CD4+ T cells. Adaptor-ligated barcode primers were used to amplify TRBV12-4/TRBJ1-2 clonotypes. TCRdb used MiXCR to reprocess the multiplex PCR reads, holding one entry per CDR3 protein. Counted here are over a thousand distinct CDR3 sequences, around 15% occurring once; the ten biggest clones make up about half. This chain joins TRBV12-3 or TRBV12-4 and TRBJ1-2; D is possibly TRBD1 (5 bases). The sequenced sample consisted of naive CD4+ T cells sorted from blood. As for subset: naive CD4+ T cells, CD4+CD45RA+CD25-. This TCR came from a female donor with breast cancer. The CDR3 reads CASSLVGTYGYTF. The CDR3 DNA reads TGTGCCAGCAGTTTAGTCGGGACCTATGGCTACACCTTC.